This T cell receptor beta chain was profiled in a study of CD8 T cells in ankylosing spondylitis. Study-wide results and limits: Ankylosing spondylitis blood appeared to carry a characteristic TCR beta motif of eight or nine highly homologous variants. Significantly higher representation of disease-linked clones was reported for matched ankylosing spondylitis synovial fluid.

This clonotype was recorded many times. What it recognizes is unknown. In TCRdb, the 5' RACE reads were re-called with MiXCR into one record per CDR3 protein. The sample gives about 210,000 distinct CDR3 sequences, 7% to 8% of which show up once; 13% to 15% is in the top ten. V was shortened by 1 base and J by 6 bases, with 22 bases between the two germline ends. This CDR3 comprises 18 residues. Per germline, CDR1 LGHNA and CDR2 YSLEER. The V call is TRBV4-3, the J call TRBJ1-5; no reliable D call. Material: blood, either unsorted or a sorted T cell fraction (not recorded which). The receptor was derived from a male donor with ankylosing spondylitis. The CDR3 nucleotides are TGCGCCAGCAGCCAAGCCCCCTGGAACAGCCGGGCCATTCAGCCCCAGCATTTT. Amino acid sequence: CASSQAPWNSRAIQPQHF.